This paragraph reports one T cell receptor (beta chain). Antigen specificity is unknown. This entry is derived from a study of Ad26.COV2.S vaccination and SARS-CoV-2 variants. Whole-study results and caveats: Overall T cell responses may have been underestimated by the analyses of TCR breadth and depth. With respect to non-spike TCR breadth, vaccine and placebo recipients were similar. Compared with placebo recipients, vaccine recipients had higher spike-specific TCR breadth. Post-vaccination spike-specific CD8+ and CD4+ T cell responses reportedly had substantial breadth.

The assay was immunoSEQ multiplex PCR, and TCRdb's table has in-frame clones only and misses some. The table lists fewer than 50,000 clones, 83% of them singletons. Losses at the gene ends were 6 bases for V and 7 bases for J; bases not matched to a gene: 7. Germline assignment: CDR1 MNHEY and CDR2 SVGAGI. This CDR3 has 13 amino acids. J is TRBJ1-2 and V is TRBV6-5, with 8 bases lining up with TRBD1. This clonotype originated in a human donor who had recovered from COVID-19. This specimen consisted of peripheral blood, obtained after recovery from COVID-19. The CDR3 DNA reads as TGTGCCAGCAGACTCCGGGACAGGCCTGGCTACACCTTC. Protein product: CASRLRDRPGYTF.